These 32 T cell receptor beta chains share one sample of origin, sequenced in a study of T cell changes during pregnancy in multiple sclerosis. The table came from immunoSEQ multiplex PCR; TCRdb's copy has only in-frame clones and leaves some out. The sample records some 60,000 clones, just over 90% being singletons. The sample here was peripheral blood, taken in the second trimester of pregnancy. The receptors originated from a female donor with multiple sclerosis, enrolled in a pregnancy study.

The CDR3 DNA is TGTGCCAGCAGCTTGGCGGCTAGCGGTAGCACAGATACGCAGTATTTT. Translation gives CASSLAASGSTDTQYF. J is TRBJ2-3 and V is TRBV5-4, with 7 bases aligning to TRBD2. Germline V gene data show CDR1 as SGHNT and CDR2 as YYREEE (reference sequence). The CDR3 has 16 amino acids. The V and J ends lost 0 bases and 0 bases, in that order; junction bases with no gene match: 4.

V and J are TRBV28 and TRBJ1-5; 10 bases map to TRBD1. The germline CDR1 and CDR2 sequences are MDHEN and SYDVKM. The CDR3 has 20 amino acids. V was clipped by 2 bases and J by 5 bases; unmatched bases: 18. The CDR3 region has the DNA TGTGCCAGCAGTTTACGTTTTCTGGGTAGGCGGGACAGGGGTCATCAGCCCCAGCATTTT. Protein sequence: CASSLRFLGRRDRGHQPQHF.

The genes are TRBV2 and TRBJ1-3; possibly TRBD1 for D (5 bases). The CDR3 covers 14 residues. The V gene lost 4 bases and the J gene lost 4 bases, with 11 bases spanning the gap. Germline V gene sequence: CDR1 SNHLY, CDR2 FYNNEI. Here the CDR3 DNA reads TGTGCCAGCAGTGTCGCAGGGTGGGGAAACACCATATATTTT. Encoded protein: CASSVAGWGNTIYF.

This clone was detected only once. The same CDR3 also results from other DNA sequences found in this sample. V gene TRBV29-1 combines with J gene TRBJ1-1; tentative D call: TRBD1 (6 bases). The CDR3 is 14 amino acids. Germline V CDR1 and CDR2: SQVTM, ANQGSEA. The ends were cut back, 6 bases at V and 2 bases at J, with 16 bases in the middle. For the CDR3, the DNA is TGCAGCGTGGGGGAGACAGGCCCTAACACTGAAGCTTTCTTT. Translated, it gives CSVGETGPNTEAFF.

The chain links TRBV4-3 to TRBJ1-5, with D hard to call. V dropped 3 bases and J dropped 7 bases, with 10 bases sitting between them. CDR3 length: 13 residues. The germline gives CDR1 LGHNA, CDR2 YSLEER. CDR3 nucleotides: TGCGCCAGCAGCCAGGATTTACAGCAGCCCCAGCATTTT. Its protein is CASSQDLQQPQHF.

The chain links TRBV5-5 to TRBJ1-4; 11 bases align to TRBD1. The CDR3 extends over 17 amino acids. The V gene's germline CDR1 is SGHKS and CDR2 YYEKEE (reference sequence). V lost 4 bases to trimming and J lost 2 bases; unmatched junction nucleotides: 7. CDR3 sequence: CASSRGQGAWTNEKLFF. CDR3 nucleotides: TGTGCCAGCAGCCGTGGACAGGGGGCTTGGACTAATGAAAAACTGTTTTTT. Looking up the rest from reference TRBV5-5 and TRBJ1-4 gives the full variable domain: DAGVTQSPTHLIKTRGQQVTLRCSPISGHKSVSWYQQVLGQGPQFIFQYYEKEERGRGNFPDRFSARQFPNYSSELNVNALLLGDSALYLCASSRGQGAWTNEKLFFGSGTQLSVL.

The rearrangement joins TRBV4-1 to TRBJ2-1; no clear D. Trimming shortened V by 3 bases and J by 9 bases, and 15 bases separated the two germline ends. The V gene's germline CDR1 is MGHRA and CDR2 YSYEKL. There are 14 residues in the CDR3. CDR3 in amino acids: CASSQAFGAAEQFF. CDR3 DNA: TGCGCCAGCAGCCAGGCCTTCGGAGCCGCTGAGCAGTTCTTC.

The chain carries TRBV15 and TRBJ1-1, with 8 bases matching TRBD1. The CDR3 length is 16 residues. The V and J ends lost 2 bases and 7 bases, in that order; junction bases with no gene match: 12. Germline V CDR1 and CDR2: LNHNV, YYDKDF (reference sequence). The CDR3 DNA reads TGTGCCACCAGCAGAAGGACAGGGATAGGGACGAGTGAAGCTTTCTTT. It translates to CATSRRTGIGTSEAFF.

This chain links TRBV7-2 with TRBJ2-3; 15 bases agree with TRBD2. Germline V lookup: CDR1 SGHTA, CDR2 FQGNSA. This CDR3 region has 17 residues. The trim removed 5 bases at V and 5 bases at J, leaving 8 bases unmatched. CDR3 in amino acids: CASSLPGLAGGGDTQYF. The CDR3 region has the DNA TGTGCCAGCAGCCTTCCGGGACTAGCGGGGGGAGGAGATACGCAGTATTTT.

The V and J genes are TRBV9 and TRBJ1-3, with TRBD1 matching over 12 bases. The CDR3 is 18 amino acids. CDR1 is SGDLS, CDR2 YYNGEE, per germline. Trimming cost V 1 base and J 4 bases; bases outside gene matches: 9. The CDR3 spells CASSVSPGQGAGGNTIYF. The CDR3 DNA is TGTGCCAGCAGCGTATCCCCGGGACAGGGGGCGGGAGGAAACACCATATATTTT. The whole variable domain, filled in from reference TRBV9 and TRBJ1-3, reads DSGVTQTPKHLITATGQRVTLRCSPRSGDLSVYWYQQSLDQGLQFLIQYYNGEERAKGNILERFSAQQFPDLHSELNLSSLELGDSALYFCASSVSPGQGAGGNTIYFGEGSWLTVV.

The chain carries TRBV5-5 and TRBJ1-5; maybe TRBD1 (5 bases). Germline CDR1 SGHKS, CDR2 YYEKEE (reference sequence). Deletions cut 0 bases from V and 5 bases from J, with 9 bases between. The CDR3 has 14 residues. The CDR3 DNA reads TGTGCCAGCAGCTTGGCGGCGGGGGATCAGCCCCAGCATTTT. Residues: CASSLAAGDQPQHF.

CDR3 residues: CAISGASGGQETQYF. The CDR3 region has the DNA TGTGCCATCAGTGGAGCTAGCGGGGGGCAAGAGACCCAGTACTTC. This chain connects TRBV10-3 to TRBJ2-5; 11 nucleotides line up with TRBD2. Germline loops: CDR1 ENHRY, CDR2 SYGVKD. V was clipped by 4 bases and J by 2 bases; unmatched bases: 3. The CDR3 extends over 15 amino acids.

V usage is TRBV7-9 and J usage is TRBJ1-5, with D maybe TRBD1 (5 bases). Per germline, CDR1 SEHNR and CDR2 FQNEAQ (reference sequence). The CDR3 is 14 amino acids. V was pared by 3 bases and J by 4 bases, with 10 bases between. The CDR3 bases are TGTGCCAGCAGCTTCACAGGAATTAATCAGCCCCAGCATTTT. Translation: CASSFTGINQPQHF.

The chain couples TRBV5-6 to TRBJ1-2; tentatively, D is TRBD1 (6 bases). CDR1 is SGHDT, CDR2 YYEEEE, per germline. The CDR3 runs 12 residues. The V end was cut by 0 bases, the J end by 7 bases, with 7 bases between. This CDR3 is CASSLVGGGYTF. CDR3 sequence (DNA): TGTGCCAGCAGCTTGGTAGGGGGTGGCTACACCTTC.

This clone appeared once. V gene TRBV2 combines with J gene TRBJ2-6, with 7 bases aligning to TRBD1. Trimming took 7 bases from V and 4 from J; bases not matched to a gene: 10. This CDR3 has 16 amino acids. CDR1 is SNHLY, CDR2 FYNNEI, per germline. The CDR3 is CASKGARWYGANVLTF. DNA for the CDR3: TGTGCCAGCAAGGGGGCTCGGTGGTACGGGGCCAACGTCCTGACTTTC.

The CDR3 DNA reads TGTGCCAGCACCGAGGGGGCAGGGTGGAATTCACCCCTCCACTTT. It codes for CASTEGAGWNSPLHF. The rearrangement joins TRBV14 to TRBJ1-6, with 7 bases fitting TRBD1. Losses at the gene ends were 7 bases for V and 7 bases for J; bases not matched to a gene: 10. Looked up from germline, CDR1 is SGHDN and CDR2 is FVKESK. This CDR3 contains 15 residues.

J is TRBJ2-2 and V is TRBV5-1; 8 nucleotides align to TRBD1. V dropped 0 bases and J dropped 6; count of bases not matched to a gene: 10. This CDR3 contains 17 residues. Looked up from germline, CDR1 is SGHRS and CDR2 is YFSETQ. CDR3 sequence (DNA): TGCGCCAGCAGCTTGGCCCCGACAGGGGTACGTTCCGGGGAGCTGTTTTTT. Translated: CASSLAPTGVRSGELFF.

As DNA, the CDR3 is TGTGCCAGCTCACCACAAACGTTGGAGGGCACTGAAGCTTTCTTT. Translating it yields CASSPQTLEGTEAFF. The chain has TRBV18 and TRBJ1-1; D gene ambiguous. Germline CDR1 reads KGHSH; CDR2 reads LQKENI. Trimming stripped 1 base from V and 4 bases from J, with 13 bases between. The CDR3 contains 15 residues.

The J gene is TRBJ2-1, the V gene TRBV29-1; 7 bases align to TRBD1. The CDR3 runs 17 residues. With V trimmed by 3 bases and J by 1 base, 12 bases remained unmatched. Per the germline V gene, CDR1 is SQVTM and CDR2 is ANQGSEA. The CDR3 region has the DNA TGCAGCGTTGAGGGATCCTACCGGGACAGTTCCTACAATGAGCAGTTCTTC. Translated: CSVEGSYRDSSYNEQFF.

This clone was seen once. The chain links TRBV27 to TRBJ1-6; a weak D match, TRBD1 (6 bases). The CDR3 is 15 residues long. Germline CDR1 and CDR2: MNHEY and SMNVEV (reference sequence). V was cut by 2 bases and J by 12 bases, with 17 bases left in between. In nucleotides, the CDR3 is TGTGCCAGCAGTTTACAGGGACATCAGGGCTTACCCCTCCACTTT. Protein product: CASSLQGHQGLPLHF.

This rearrangement joins TRBV9 to TRBJ2-2; TRBD2 matches 8 bases. V dropped 2 bases and J dropped 0; count of bases not matched to a gene: 3. The germline V gene encodes CDR1 SGDLS and CDR2 YYNGEE. The CDR3 consists of 16 residues. The CDR3 sequence is CASSVLAGTNTGELFF. The CDR3 DNA reads TGTGCCAGCAGCGTTCTAGCGGGTACGAACACCGGGGAGCTGTTTTTT.

The chain uses TRBV21-1 and TRBJ1-5; the D call of TRBD1 is as the table states it, not checked on the DNA. TRBV21-1 is described as a pseudogene. This CDR3 has 15 amino acids. The CDR3 loop is CASSKAQASNQPQHF. As DNA, the CDR3 is TGTGCCAGCAGCAAAGCCCAGGCGAGCAATCAGCCCCAGCATTTT.

On this clone itself: This CDR3 is also generated by other DNA sequences in the sample. The chain is built from TRBV30 and TRBJ1-5, with D possibly TRBD1 on 5 matching bases. Germline CDR1 and CDR2: GTSNPN and SVGIG (reference sequence). Trimming stripped 0 bases from V and 2 bases from J, with 5 bases between. CDR3 length: 13 residues. CDR3 protein: CAWSVQGNQPQHF. In nucleotides, the CDR3 is TGTGCCTGGAGTGTACAGGGCAATCAGCCCCAGCATTTT.

The chain employs TRBV18 and TRBJ1-1; D gene uncertain. Trimming shortened V by 1 base and J by 10 bases, and 10 bases separated the two germline ends. The CDR3 is 12 amino acids. Germline CDR1 and CDR2: KGHSH and LQKENI. CDR3 sequence: CASSPQRGGAFF. CDR3 in DNA: TGTGCCAGCTCACCACAACGGGGAGGAGCTTTCTTT.

This rearrangement joins TRBV5-4 to TRBJ2-7, with D maybe TRBD1 (5 bases). Germline values: CDR1 SGHNT, CDR2 YYREEE (reference sequence). V was cut by 4 bases and J by 2 bases, with 19 bases left in between. This CDR3 comprises 16 residues. CDR3 amino acids: CASSGIVRETTYEQYF. In nucleotides, the CDR3 is TGTGCCAGCAGCGGAATAGTCAGGGAAACAACCTACGAGCAGTACTTC.

This sequence joins TRBV27 and TRBJ1-6; D may be TRBD1 (5 bases). Between the trimmed V and J ends, which lost 2 bases and 2 bases, there was a span of 7 bases. Germline V CDR1 and CDR2: MNHEY, SMNVEV (reference sequence). CDR3 length equals 15 residues. CDR3 in amino acids: CASSLGRAYNSPLHF. The CDR3 DNA reads TGTGCCAGCAGTTTAGGCAGGGCCTATAATTCACCCCTCCACTTT.

The rearrangement joins TRBV7-2 to TRBJ1-5; possible D gene TRBD1, 5 bases. Germline V gene lookup returns CDR1 SGHTA and CDR2 FQGNSA. The length of the CDR3 is 19 residues. V lost 2 bases and J 0 bases, leaving 20 bases between the germline ends. Here the CDR3 reads CASSLRRGRFGHSNQPQHF. The CDR3 DNA sequence: TGTGCCAGCAGCTTAAGGAGGGGCAGGTTCGGCCATAGCAATCAGCCCCAGCATTTT.

The J gene is TRBJ2-2, the V gene TRBV2, with D perhaps TRBD2 (6 bases). CDR1 and CDR2 from the germline V gene are SNHLY and FYNNEI. The CDR3 runs 15 residues. The V gene lost 5 bases and the J gene lost 4 bases, with 14 bases spanning the gap. CDR3 protein: CASSPLPRGTGELFF. Written as DNA, the CDR3 is TGTGCCAGCAGTCCTCTTCCGCGGGGCACCGGGGAGCTGTTTTTT. Complete variable domain (other parts from reference TRBV2 and TRBJ2-2): EPEVTQTPSHQVTQMGQEVILRCVPISNHLYFYWYRQILGQKVEFLVSFYNNEISEKSEIFDDQFSVERPDGSNFTLKIRSTKLEDSAMYFCASSPLPRGTGELFFGEGSRLTVL.

The chain uses TRBV6-1 and TRBJ2-7, with TRBD1 identical over 9 bases. The V gene's germline CDR1 is MNHNS and CDR2 SASEGT. This CDR3 is 14 amino acids long. With V trimmed by 6 bases and J by 9 bases, 12 bases remained unmatched. The CDR3 DNA reads as TGTGCCAGCAGACCTCCGGGACAGGGCCCTCGGCAGTACTTC. Its protein is CASRPPGQGPRQYF.

The chain is built from TRBV28 and TRBJ2-5, with 8 bases matching TRBD2. J was trimmed by 2 bases and V by 6 bases; bases with no gene match: 8. Germline V lookup: CDR1 MDHEN, CDR2 SYDVKM. This CDR3 region has 15 residues. The CDR3 DNA sequence: TGTGCCAGCAGGCCGGGGGGGCCGAGACAAGAGACCCAGTACTTC. It specifies CASRPGGPRQETQYF.

The rearrangement uses TRBV11-2 and TRBJ1-2; D remains unclear. Germline V gene lookup returns CDR1 SGHAT and CDR2 FQNNGV. Trimming removed 4 bases from V and 7 bases from J, with 10 bases in between. The CDR3 extends over 12 amino acids. CDR3 residues: CASSWESRGYTF. The CDR3 DNA is TGTGCCAGCAGCTGGGAGTCTCGTGGCTACACCTTC.

J is TRBJ1-2 and V is TRBV7-3, with TRBD1 matching 10 bases. In germline, CDR1 is SGHTA, CDR2 FQGTGA. This CDR3 region has 14 residues. Trimming took 3 bases from V and 9 from J; bases not matched to a gene: 7. DNA for the CDR3: TGTGCCAGCAGCTTGGGACAGGGGTTCTTAAGCTACACCTTC. It encodes CASSLGQGFLSYTF.